This is a list of T cell receptor beta chains from one sample in a study of blood T cell repertoires in COVID-19. Here immunoSEQ multiplex PCR was the method, and the copy in TCRdb shows in-frame clones only, minus some. The data show 50,000 to 65,000 clones, 85% to 95% seen once. The specimen sequenced was peripheral blood. The source is a man aged 45 to 65 with active COVID-19. CDR3s include the opening cysteine and the closing phenylalanine or tryptophan. The order of the fields is D gene, J gene, clone size, V gene, CDR3 DNA, CDR3 protein. The D gene is left open where the match is weak. Size is stated for part of the rows, as once, few or many counts, or as a class when the clone is expanded.

D gene: TRBD2
J gene: TRBJ2-1
clone size: -
V gene: TRBV7-9
CDR3 DNA: TGTGCCAGCAGCGCAACTAGCGGGAGACTCAATGAGCAGTTCTTC
CDR3 protein: CASSATSGRLNEQFF

D gene: TRBD1
J gene: TRBJ2-6
clone size: -
V gene: TRBV19
CDR3 DNA: TGTGCCAGTATTGGGACAGGGGGCGCGGGTGGGGCCAACGTCCTGACTTTC
CDR3 protein: CASIGTGGAGGANVLTF

D gene: -
J gene: TRBJ2-3
clone size: -
V gene: TRBV28
CDR3 DNA: TGTGCCAGCAGTTTAGGAGGTATAAGCACAGATACGCAGTATTTT
CDR3 protein: CASSLGGISTDTQYF

D gene: TRBD1
J gene: TRBJ1-1
clone size: -
V gene: TRBV19
CDR3 DNA: TGTGCCAGTAGTAGACTTCCGGGACAGGGAAAGACTGAAGCTTTCTTT
CDR3 protein: CASSRLPGQGKTEAFF

D gene: TRBD1
J gene: TRBJ1-5
clone size: -
V gene: TRBV19
CDR3 DNA: TGTGCCAGTAACTCTGGGACAGTCAATCAGCCCCAGCATTTT
CDR3 protein: CASNSGTVNQPQHF

D gene: -
J gene: TRBJ2-5
clone size: once
V gene: TRBV11-3
CDR3 DNA: TGTGCCAGCAGCCCGGAACAGGGTTTACAAGAGACCCAGTACTTC
CDR3 protein: CASSPEQGLQETQYF

D gene: -
J gene: TRBJ2-5
clone size: -
V gene: TRBV11-2
CDR3 DNA: TGTGCCAGCAGCTTTCGCCTAGGCCAAGAGACCCAGTACTTC
CDR3 protein: CASSFRLGQETQYF

D gene: -
J gene: TRBJ2-7
clone size: -
V gene: TRBV14
CDR3 DNA: TGTGCCAGCAGCCAAGATCTGACTAGCTACGAGCAGTACTTC
CDR3 protein: CASSQDLTSYEQYF

D gene: TRBD2
J gene: TRBJ2-7
clone size: -
V gene: TRBV5-6
CDR3 DNA: TGTGCCAGCAGCTTAAAACTAGCGAGCCGGGGGGAAGAGCAGTACTTC
CDR3 protein: CASSLKLASRGEEQYF

D gene: TRBD1
J gene: TRBJ1-4
clone size: once
V gene: TRBV7-9
CDR3 DNA: TGTGCCAGCAGCTTAAGGACAGGTATTAATGAAAAACTGTTTTTT
CDR3 protein: CASSLRTGINEKLFF